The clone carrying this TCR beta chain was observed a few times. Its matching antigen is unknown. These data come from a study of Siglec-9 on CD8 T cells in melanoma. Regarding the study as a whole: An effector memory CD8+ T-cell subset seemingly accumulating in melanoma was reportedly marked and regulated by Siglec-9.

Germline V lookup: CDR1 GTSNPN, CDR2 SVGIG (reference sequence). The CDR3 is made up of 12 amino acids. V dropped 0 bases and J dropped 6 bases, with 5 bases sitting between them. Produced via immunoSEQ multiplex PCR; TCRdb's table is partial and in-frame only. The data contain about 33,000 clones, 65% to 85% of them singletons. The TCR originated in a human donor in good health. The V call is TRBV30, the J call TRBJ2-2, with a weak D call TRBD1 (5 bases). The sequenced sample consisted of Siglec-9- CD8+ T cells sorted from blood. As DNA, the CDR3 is TGTGCCTGGAGTGTAGGGGCCGGGGAGCTGTTTTTT. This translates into CAWSVGAGELFF.